Each of the 17 T cell receptor beta chains below was sequenced from the same sample in a study of long-term antiretroviral therapy in people with HIV. Investigators performed immunoSEQ version v3.0 at survey level. Using immunoSEQ multiplex PCR, the repertoire was profiled, and TCRdb retains in-frame clones only, with some absent. The repertoire consists of about 10,000 clones, with 80% to 90% occurring once and the leading ten covering roughly 18%. The sequencing used unsorted PBMCs, collected 0.7 years after starting antiretroviral therapy. The receptors derive from a man aged 40-50 years with HIV.

V usage is TRBV18 and J usage is TRBJ1-2; D is undetermined. V gave up 3 bases and J gave up 6 bases, with 11 bases separating them. The CDR3 is 13 residues long. The germline V gene has CDR1 KGHSH and CDR2 LQKENI. In DNA form, the CDR3 reads TGTGCCAGCTCACCGGCGGCGGGCAATGGCTACACCTTC. Protein: CASSPAAGNGYTF.

This sequence joins TRBV14 and TRBJ2-2; D not certain. Germline V gene lookup returns CDR1 SGHDN and CDR2 FVKESK. Between the trimmed V and J ends, which lost 6 bases and 0 bases, there was a span of 5 bases. There are 13 residues in the CDR3. CDR3 nucleotide sequence: TGTGCCAGCAGTGATTCGAACACCGGGGAGCTGTTTTTT. This gives the protein CASSDSNTGELFF.

This sequence joins TRBV6-5 and TRBJ1-2, with D perhaps TRBD1 (5 bases). Deletions cut 7 bases from V and 4 bases from J, with 13 bases between. The CDR3 consists of 13 residues. The germline V gene has CDR1 MNHEY and CDR2 SVGAGI. CDR3 bases: TGTGCCAGCAAAGCCCCAGGGATCTATGGCTACACCTTC. This sequence encodes CASKAPGIYGYTF.

The genes are TRBV18 and TRBJ1-1; perhaps TRBD1 as D (6 bases). The germline V gene has CDR1 KGHSH and CDR2 LQKENI. With 0 bases removed from V and 8 bases from J, the gap between germline ends came to 10 bases. The CDR3 has 13 residues. CDR3 sequence (DNA): TGTGCCAGCTCACCACCTGTTACAGGGGAAGCTTTCTTT. Translated, it gives CASSPPVTGEAFF.

This rearrangement joins TRBV27 to TRBJ1-1, with 7 bases fitting TRBD1. The CDR3 is made up of 14 amino acids. The trim removed 5 bases at V and 1 base at J, leaving 4 bases unmatched. Germline V gene data show CDR1 as MNHEY and CDR2 as SMNVEV (reference sequence). CDR3 sequence (DNA): TGTGCCAGCAGTGATAGACAGGGGAACACTGAAGCTTTCTTT. Its protein product is CASSDRQGNTEAFF.

The chain joins TRBV18 to TRBJ2-5, with 11 nucleotides matching TRBD2. V lost 3 bases and J lost 2; bases outside the gene matches: 8. This CDR3 has 17 residues. The germline V gene has CDR1 KGHSH and CDR2 LQKENI. CDR3 in DNA: TGTGCCAGCTCACCTCCTCTAGCGGGAGGATCTCAAGAGACCCAGTACTTC. It specifies CASSPPLAGGSQETQYF.

The chain uses TRBV4-2 and TRBJ2-7, with 9 bases matching TRBD1. The CDR3 is made up of 14 amino acids. V dropped 6 bases and J dropped 3; count of bases not matched to a gene: 6. Germline lookup yields CDR1 LGHNA and CDR2 YNFKEQ. CDR3 sequence: CASRQGQGSYEQYF. CDR3 bases: TGTGCCAGCAGACAGGGACAGGGAAGCTACGAGCAGTACTTC.

The V and J genes are TRBV7-8 and TRBJ2-1, with 8 nucleotides matching TRBD2. V gave up 5 bases and J gave up 4 bases; unmatched junction bases: 4. The germline V gene has CDR1 SGHVS and CDR2 FQNEAQ. The CDR3 extends over 14 amino acids. The CDR3: CASSPGGSYNEQFF. The CDR3 DNA is TGTGCCAGCAGCCCGGGAGGGAGTTACAATGAGCAGTTCTTC.

The V and J genes are TRBV11-2 and TRBJ2-7; 7 positions agree with TRBD2. J lost 5 bases, V lost 1 base, and 11 bases had no gene match. From germline, CDR1 is SGHAT and CDR2 FQNNGV. The CDR3 consists of 16 residues. The CDR3 region is CASSLAGRESLDEQYF. The CDR3 DNA is TGTGCCAGCAGCTTAGCGGGGCGGGAGAGTCTTGACGAGCAGTACTTC.

The rearrangement links TRBV28 to TRBJ2-7; 13 nucleotides align to TRBD2. The CDR3 totals 16 residues. V lost 4 bases and J lost 3; bases outside the gene matches: 6. Germline-derived CDR1 and CDR2 are MDHEN and SYDVKM. The CDR3 region is CASSWKTSGRIYEQYF. The CDR3 DNA follows: TGTGCCAGCAGTTGGAAGACTAGCGGGAGGATCTACGAGCAGTACTTC.

This clone was detected once. The CDR3 here is CASSYEAATNEKLFF. DNA of the CDR3: TGTGCCAGCAGTTACGAGGCCGCAACTAATGAAAAACTGTTTTTT. This rearrangement joins TRBV6-5 to TRBJ1-4; unclear D gene. V lost 2 bases and J lost 0, with 7 bases in between. CDR3 length equals 15 residues. CDR1 and CDR2 (germline): MNHEY, SVGAGI.

The rearrangement links TRBV28 to TRBJ2-5, with 7 bases fitting TRBD1. Germline-derived CDR1 and CDR2 are MDHEN and SYDVKM. After removal of 2 bases from V and 4 bases from J, the junction contained 4 bases not matched to a gene. This CDR3 comprises 14 residues. CDR3 in amino acids: CASSLPQGRETQYF. In DNA form, the CDR3 reads TGTGCCAGCAGTTTACCACAGGGGCGAGAGACCCAGTACTTC.

The rearrangement joins TRBV9 to TRBJ2-2; 8 bases are shared with TRBD1. The CDR3 covers 17 residues. CDR1 is SGDLS, CDR2 YYNGEE, per germline. The ends lost 4 bases at V and 1 base at J; junction bases unmatched: 9. For the CDR3, the DNA is TGTGCCAGCAGCCCCCAAACAGGGGGGAAGAACACCGGGGAGCTGTTTTTT. Its translation is CASSPQTGGKNTGELFF.

The chain couples TRBV5-1 to TRBJ2-7; TRBD1 matches 8 bases. The CDR3 is made up of 13 amino acids. Losses at the gene ends were 6 bases for V and 4 bases for J; bases not matched to a gene: 6. Germline V lookup: CDR1 SGHRS, CDR2 YFSETQ. CDR3 amino acids: CASMEDRGYEQYF. The CDR3, as DNA: TGCGCCAGCATGGAAGACAGGGGTTACGAGCAGTACTTC.

This clone is classed as medium-sized. The chain combines TRBV6-6 with TRBJ1-5; D remains unclear. This CDR3 has 13 residues. From germline, CDR1 is MNHNY and CDR2 SVGAGI (reference sequence). Trimming removed 2 bases at V and 7 bases at J, with 9 bases between. CDR3 sequence (DNA): TGTGCCAGCAGTTACCCCGGCTCCCAGCCCCAGCATTTT. This sequence encodes CASSYPGSQPQHF.

This clone was counted between two and nine times. This chain joins TRBV9 and TRBJ2-7, with TRBD1 as a possible D gene (5 bases). The CDR3 is made up of 13 amino acids. Germline V CDR1 and CDR2: SGDLS, YYNGEE. The V end was cut by 3 bases, the J end by 1 base, with 8 bases between. The CDR3 spells CASSATGSYEQYF. The CDR3 DNA follows: TGTGCCAGCAGCGCTACAGGATCCTACGAGCAGTACTTC.

The V and J genes are TRBV6-1 and TRBJ1-5; D not certain. Germline V gene lookup returns CDR1 MNHNS and CDR2 SASEGT. Trimming removed 2 bases from V and 6 bases from J, with 8 bases in between. This CDR3 has 13 residues. The CDR3 is CASSELGSQPQHF. The DNA of the CDR3 is TGTGCCAGCAGTGAACTGGGCAGTCAGCCCCAGCATTTT.